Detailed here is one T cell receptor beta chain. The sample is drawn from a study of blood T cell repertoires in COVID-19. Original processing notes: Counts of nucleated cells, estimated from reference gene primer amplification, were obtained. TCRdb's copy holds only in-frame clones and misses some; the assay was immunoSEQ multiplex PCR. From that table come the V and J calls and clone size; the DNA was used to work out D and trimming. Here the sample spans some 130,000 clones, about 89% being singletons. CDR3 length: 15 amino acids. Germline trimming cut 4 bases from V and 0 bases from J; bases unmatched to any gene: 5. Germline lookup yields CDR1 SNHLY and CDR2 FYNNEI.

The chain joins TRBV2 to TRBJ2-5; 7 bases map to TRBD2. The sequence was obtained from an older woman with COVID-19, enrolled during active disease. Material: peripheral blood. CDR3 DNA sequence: TGTGCCAGCAGTGGTAGTAGCGGGTACCAAGAGACCCAGTACTTC. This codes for CASSGSSGYQETQYF.